The source of this T cell receptor (beta chain) is a study of T cells expressing NK-cell markers. For each CDR3 protein, TCRdb gives one entry from its re-call of the 5' RACE reads, without DNA. This sample's clone table lists more than 400,000 distinct CDR3 sequences. The length of the CDR3 is 12 residues. Germline lookup yields CDR1 MNHEY and CDR2 SMNVEV (reference sequence). The chain combines TRBV27 with TRBJ2-5; TCRdb calls TRBD2, which cannot be checked without DNA. This receptor was obtained from a woman between 18 and 69 years old in good health. Input material: blood T cells: a sorted CD56 or NKG2C T cell subset, CD4+ or CD8+ T cells, or bulk PBMC T cells (not recorded which). The CDR3 protein is CASSFSAGTQYF.